This TCR beta chain was identified in a study of Ad26.COV2.S vaccination and SARS-CoV-2 variants. General observations from the study: Total T cell responses, in the TCR breadth and depth analyses, may have been underestimated. Similar non-spike TCR breadth was seen in vaccine and placebo recipients. Vaccine recipients had higher spike-specific TCR breadth than placebo recipients.

A word on this clone: Its antigen remains unidentified.

The V end was cut by 5 bases, the J end by 1 base, with 14 bases between. This CDR3 comprises 14 residues. Germline V lookup: CDR1 SQVTM, CDR2 ANQGSEA. TCRdb's table, derived via immunoSEQ multiplex PCR, lists solely in-frame clones and lacks some. There are approximately 400,000 clones in the sample; 92% occur only once, and 3% to 5% lies in the top ten. This material consisted of peripheral blood, taken after recovery from COVID-19. The chain uses TRBV29-1 and TRBJ2-5; TRBD1 might be the D (5 bases). The clonotype comes from a human donor who had recovered from COVID-19. CDR3 coding DNA: TGCAGCGTTCCTACTGGGGCCATCCAAGAGACCCAGTACTTC. Protein sequence: CSVPTGAIQETQYF.